Listed here are 10 T cell receptor beta chains from one sample, sequenced in a study of cytomegalovirus exposure and HLA in healthy donors. PCR was performed using 60 Vbeta and 13 Jbeta primers. TCRdb keeps only in-frame clones here, not all; method: immunoSEQ multiplex PCR. The table has 110,000 to 150,000 clones, under 90% seen once. The sequencing sample was made of PBMCs. These receptors were collected from a boy aged 2 to 10 in good health and CMV-seronegative.

The chain has TRBV7-9 and TRBJ1-2; possible D gene TRBD1, 5 bases. Trimming removed 5 bases from V and 2 bases from J, with 12 bases in between. CDR3 size: 14 residues. CDR1 and CDR2 from the germline V gene are SEHNR and FQNEAQ (reference sequence). This CDR3 reads CASSPAGGNYGYTF. CDR3 in DNA: TGTGCCAGCAGCCCCGCGGGGGGGAACTATGGCTACACCTTC.

This clone was detected only once. The chain links TRBV19 to TRBJ2-3; TRBD2 aligns across 8 bases. With V trimmed by 2 bases and J by 4 bases, 8 bases remained unmatched. CDR1 is LNHDA, CDR2 SQIVND, per germline (reference sequence). This CDR3 spans 16 amino acids. CDR3 protein: CASSIFLAGGPDTQYF. The CDR3 DNA reads TGTGCCAGTAGTATATTCCTAGCGGGTGGCCCAGATACGCAGTATTTT.

The chain has TRBV11-2 and TRBJ2-7; no clear D gene. V was trimmed by 1 base and J by 4 bases, leaving 8 bases between them. The CDR3 extends over 13 amino acids. Germline V gene sequence: CDR1 SGHAT, CDR2 FQNNGV. The CDR3 loop reads CASSLASGYEQYF. CDR3 sequence (DNA): TGTGCCAGCAGCTTAGCATCCGGGTACGAGCAGTACTTC.

This sequence joins TRBV29-1 and TRBJ1-1; the D gene is possibly TRBD1 (6 bases). CDR1 is SQVTM and CDR2 is ANQGSEA in the germline V gene. Trimming left V 4 bases short and J 4 bases short, with 10 bases between. This CDR3 spans 12 amino acids. The CDR3 DNA reads TGCAGCGTTGGGGGGGGCGGCACTGAAGCTTTCTTT. It codes for CSVGGGGTEAFF.

Only one count was recorded for this clone. V usage is TRBV18 and J usage is TRBJ1-2; weak D call: TRBD1 (5 bases). The CDR3 contains 15 residues. CDR1 KGHSH and CDR2 LQKENI come from the germline V gene. V lost 1 base to trimming and J lost 4 bases, with 13 bases between them. For the CDR3, the DNA is TGTGCCAGCTCACCACAGCAGGGCATTGGCTATGGCTACACCTTC. Protein product: CASSPQQGIGYGYTF.

The rearrangement links TRBV6-1 to TRBJ1-1, with D tentatively TRBD1 (6 bases). The germline gives CDR1 MNHNS, CDR2 SASEGT. V shed 8 bases and J shed 4 bases, with 11 bases lying between them. The length of the CDR3 is 12 residues. CDR3 loop: CASGDTGTEAFF. Here the CDR3 DNA reads TGTGCCAGCGGGGACACGGGCACTGAAGCTTTCTTT.

The J gene is TRBJ1-2, the V gene TRBV9; D gene uncertain. CDR1 and CDR2 from the germline V gene are SGDLS and YYNGEE. V dropped 3 bases and J dropped 0 bases, with 15 bases sitting between them. CDR3 size: 16 residues. CDR3 sequence (DNA): TGTGCCAGCAGCGAAGACAACGATTCCCCTAACTATGGCTACACCTTC. Protein sequence: CASSEDNDSPNYGYTF.

V usage is TRBV19 and J usage is TRBJ2-2; D gene ambiguous. Trimming took 5 bases from V and 1 from J, leaving 2 bases between them. CDR3 length: 12 residues. Germline values: CDR1 LNHDA, CDR2 SQIVND (reference sequence). The DNA of the CDR3 is TGTGCCAGTAGTCTGAACACCGGGGAGCTGTTTTTT. Residues: CASSLNTGELFF.

The J gene is TRBJ1-2, the V gene TRBV1; the table names TRBD1, a call not compared with the DNA. TRBV1 has pseudogene status. The CDR3 length is 16 residues. CDR3 bases: TGCACCAGCAGCCAAGATGGACCTCAGGGGGTGTCTGGCTACACCTTC. Its protein is CTSSQDGPQGVSGYTF.

J is TRBJ1-1 and V is TRBV5-1, with D maybe TRBD1 (5 bases). Germline V lookup: CDR1 SGHRS, CDR2 YFSETQ. The CDR3 totals 14 residues. The V end was cut by 3 bases, the J end by 0 bases, with 9 bases between. This CDR3 reads CASSSGGMNTEAFF. The DNA of the CDR3 is TGCGCCAGCAGCTCTGGGGGGATGAACACTGAAGCTTTCTTT.